The 5 T cell receptor beta chains listed next were all sequenced from one sample in a study of OX40 agonist ivuxolimab in advanced cancers. Clones were read by immunoSEQ multiplex PCR, and TCRdb kept only the in-frame ones, dropping some. Of approximately 70,000 clones in the sample, 70% to 90% were seen once. The material sequenced was CD4+ or CD8+ T cells sorted from blood, taken in a trial of the OX40 agonist ivuxolimab. All receptors derive from an adult with an advanced solid tumor such as melanoma, head and neck, liver or kidney cancer.

The chain recombines TRBV7-9 with TRBJ2-7; D may be TRBD1 (6 bases). The germline V and J ends were trimmed by 2 bases and 3 bases, with 11 bases remaining between them. This CDR3 region has 14 residues. CDR1 is SEHNR, CDR2 FQNEAQ, per germline (reference sequence). The CDR3, as DNA: TGTGCCAGCAGCTTATCCTGGACAGACTACGAGCAGTACTTC. The encoded protein is CASSLSWTDYEQYF.

V and J are TRBV7-9 and TRBJ2-2; D is unclear. This CDR3 contains 14 residues. V was shortened by 2 bases and J by 0 bases, with 4 bases between the two germline ends. The V gene's germline CDR1 is SEHNR and CDR2 FQNEAQ (reference sequence). This CDR3 reads CASSLLTNTGELFF. CDR3 nucleotides: TGTGCCAGCAGCTTATTGACGAACACCGGGGAGCTGTTTTTT.

This chain joins TRBV10-2 and TRBJ2-7; 10 bases are a match to TRBD1. The CDR3 is 17 amino acids. The trim removed 7 bases at V and 0 bases at J, leaving 12 bases unmatched. In germline, CDR1 is WSHSY, CDR2 SAAADI. In DNA form, the CDR3 reads TGCGCCAGCACAGGGACAGGGGTTCTCCTGGGCTCCTACGAGCAGTACTTC. Protein sequence: CASTGTGVLLGSYEQYF.

J is TRBJ2-1 and V is TRBV12-5; 10 bases match TRBD2. Germline V CDR1 and CDR2: LGHNT, FRNRAP. J lost 6 bases, V lost 2 bases, and 1 base had no gene match. The CDR3 loop spans 14 amino acids. CDR3 loop: CASGLLAGANEQFF. The DNA of the CDR3 is TGTGCTAGTGGTTTGCTAGCGGGAGCCAATGAGCAGTTCTTC.

This chain connects TRBV5-1 to TRBJ2-1; no clear D gene. CDR1 is SGHRS, CDR2 YFSETQ, per germline. The CDR3 is 13 residues long. The V end lost 4 bases, the J end lost 8 bases, and 13 bases lay between the germline ends. The CDR3 sequence: CASSLDPDHEQFF. The CDR3 coding sequence is TGCGCCAGCAGCCTGGACCCCGACCATGAGCAGTTCTTC. The whole variable domain, filled in from reference TRBV5-1 and TRBJ2-1, reads KAGVTQTPRYLIKTRGQQVTLSCSPISGHRSVSWYQQTPGQGLQFLFEYFSETQRNKGNFPGRFSGRQFSNSRSEMNVSTLELGDSALYLCASSLDPDHEQFFGPGTRLTVL.